The 24 T cell receptor beta chains in this list originate from one sample, sequenced in a study of cytomegalovirus exposure and HLA in healthy donors (dated by TCRdb to the late 2010s). Library construction relied on the immunoSEQ multiplex PCR assay. A mixture of 60 forward primers for TCR Vbeta segments and 13 reverse primers for TCR Jbeta segments was used in the multiplex PCR. The source is immuneACCESS, and TCRdb retained only in-frame sequences with V and J called. Part of the clones is not carried over; for the studies checked, unresolved V genes explain less than half of this, and the remainder is unexplained. This sample gives some 120,000 clones in total; roughly four fifths of them show up just once. Of the sample, around 2% falls within the top ten clones. Source material: PBMCs. These receptors all stem from a man aged 40-55 years in good health and CMV-seronegative.

V usage is TRBV6-1 and J usage is TRBJ1-5; 8 nucleotides align to TRBD1. The CDR3 is 15 amino acids. The V and J ends lost 4 bases and 9 bases, in that order; junction bases with no gene match: 11. The germline V gene encodes CDR1 MNHNS and CDR2 SASEGT. Written as DNA, the CDR3 is TGTGCCAGCAGTGCCACGACAGGGGTTCTCGCGCCCCAGCATTTT. Its protein is CASSATTGVLAPQHF.

The rearrangement joins TRBV7-9 to TRBJ1-1; no firm D call. This CDR3 region has 13 residues. The germline V gene encodes CDR1 SEHNR and CDR2 FQNEAQ (reference sequence). The V end lost 1 base, the J end lost 2 bases, and 5 bases lay between the germline ends. The DNA of the CDR3 is TGTGCCAGCAGCTTAGGACAAAACACTGAAGCTTTCTTT. As protein: CASSLGQNTEAFF.

The rearrangement uses TRBV30 and TRBJ1-2, with 8 bases matching TRBD1. V gave up 1 base and J gave up 9 bases; unmatched junction bases: 4. This CDR3 comprises 12 residues. Germline lookup yields CDR1 GTSNPN and CDR2 SVGIG (reference sequence). The CDR3 coding sequence is TGTGCCTGGAGTGATCGGGACAGGAGCTACACCTTC. Protein sequence: CAWSDRDRSYTF. The full variable domain, completed using reference TRBV30 and TRBJ1-2, is SQTIHQWPATLVQPVGSPLSLECTVEGTSNPNLYWYRQAAGRGLQLLFYSVGIGQISSEVPQNLSASRPQDRQFILSSKKLLLSDSGFYLCAWSDRDRSYTFGSGTRLTVV.

The rearrangement uses TRBV7-2 and TRBJ2-5; TRBD1 agrees at 7 bases. This CDR3 is built from 14 residues. Germline CDR1 and CDR2: SGHTA and FQGNSA. V dropped 3 bases and J dropped 5; count of bases not matched to a gene: 6. The CDR3: CASSLVQGQETQYF. The CDR3 nucleotides are TGTGCCAGCAGCTTGGTACAGGGGCAGGAGACCCAGTACTTC.

Of note for this clone: The sample has other DNA sequences that encode this CDR3 too. The V and J genes are TRBV4-1 and TRBJ1-5; TRBD1 is a possible D gene (5 bases). CDR1 is MGHRA, CDR2 YSYEKL, per germline. Trimming stripped 0 bases from V and 5 bases from J, with 20 bases between. The CDR3 covers 18 residues. As DNA, the CDR3 is TGCGCCAGCAGCCAAGAGGGGGGGAGGGCTCGCGCCCATCAGCCCCAGCATTTT. Its protein is CASSQEGGRARAHQPQHF.

The CDR3 region is CASSIWSTSYSNQPQHF. CDR3 in DNA: TGTGCCAGTAGTATATGGTCGACAAGCTATAGCAATCAGCCCCAGCATTTT. This chain connects TRBV19 to TRBJ1-5; no clear D gene. The CDR3 is made up of 17 amino acids. CDR1 and CDR2 from the germline V gene are LNHDA and SQIVND (reference sequence). The V end was cut by 2 bases, the J end by 0 bases, with 14 bases between. The variable domain in full, completed from reference TRBV19 and TRBJ1-5, reads DGGITQSPKYLFRKEGQNVTLSCEQNLNHDAMYWYRQDPGQGLRLIYYSQIVNDFQKGDIAEGYSVSREKKESFPLTVTSAQKNPTAFYLCASSIWSTSYSNQPQHFGDGTRLSIL.

The J gene is TRBJ2-3, the V gene TRBV7-6, with D tentatively TRBD2 (5 bases). Germline lookup yields CDR1 SGHVS and CDR2 FNYEAQ. V gave up 0 bases and J gave up 0 bases, with 7 bases separating them. CDR3 length: 15 amino acids. In nucleotides, the CDR3 is TGTGCCAGCAGCTTAGCCCAGCGGAGCACAGATACGCAGTATTTT. Encoded protein: CASSLAQRSTDTQYF.

The gene calls are TRBV7-2 and TRBJ1-2; D is uncertain. Trimming took 3 bases from V and 7 from J, leaving 9 bases between them. This CDR3 region has 12 residues. Germline V gene sequence: CDR1 SGHTA, CDR2 FQGNSA. The CDR3 sequence: CASSFFSFGYTF. The CDR3 DNA reads as TGTGCCAGCAGCTTTTTCTCCTTTGGCTACACCTTC.

J is TRBJ1-5 and V is TRBV28; D ambiguous. The CDR3 sequence is 14 residues long. Germline V gives CDR1 MDHEN, CDR2 SYDVKM. V was trimmed by 8 bases and J by 1 base, leaving 12 bases between them. DNA for the CDR3: TGTGCCAGCGGTTCGGGTGGAAGCAATCAGCCCCAGCATTTT. It codes for CASGSGGSNQPQHF.

The rearrangement joins TRBV7-8 to TRBJ2-5; D may be TRBD2 (5 bases). CDR1 is SGHVS and CDR2 is FQNEAQ in the germline V gene. This CDR3 has 16 residues. V lost 4 bases and J lost 2, with 17 bases in between. CDR3 in amino acids: CASSSTPRGGQETQYF. The CDR3 bases are TGTGCCAGCAGCTCCACCCCCCGCGGAGGACAAGAGACCCAGTACTTC.

The chain employs TRBV5-1 and TRBJ1-2; D unclear. The CDR3 spans 13 residues. V was shortened by 3 bases and J by 5 bases, with 11 bases between the two germline ends. Germline assignment: CDR1 SGHRS and CDR2 YFSETQ. In nucleotides, the CDR3 is TGCGCCAGCAGCTCAGCGGGCGAGTATGGCTACACCTTC. This gives the protein CASSSAGEYGYTF.

CDR3 loop: CASSEGQGGETQYF. In DNA, the CDR3 is TGTGCCAGCAGCGAGGGACAGGGTGGCGAGACCCAGTACTTC. The V call is TRBV7-9, the J call TRBJ2-5; TRBD1 matches 9 bases. The CDR3 is made up of 14 amino acids. Trimming removed 5 bases from V and 5 bases from J; junction bases left unmatched: 6. CDR1 and CDR2 (germline): SEHNR, FQNEAQ (reference sequence).

The V gene is TRBV5-1, the J gene TRBJ2-1, with D hard to call. Germline V gene data show CDR1 as SGHRS and CDR2 as YFSETQ. Trimming took off 3 bases at V and 4 bases at J, with 11 bases between the two ends. There are 14 residues in the CDR3. CDR3 in DNA: TGCGCCAGCAGCTCCCCGTCTTTATACAATGAGCAGTTCTTC. This sequence encodes CASSSPSLYNEQFF. Full variable domain (remainder filled in from reference TRBV5-1 and TRBJ2-1): KAGVTQTPRYLIKTRGQQVTLSCSPISGHRSVSWYQQTPGQGLQFLFEYFSETQRNKGNFPGRFSGRQFSNSRSEMNVSTLELGDSALYLCASSSPSLYNEQFFGPGTRLTVL.

The chain is built from TRBV19 and TRBJ1-5; 7 bases map to TRBD1. CDR3 length equals 16 residues. The germline V gene has CDR1 LNHDA and CDR2 SQIVND (reference sequence). After removal of 3 bases from V and 2 bases from J, the junction contained 7 bases not matched to a gene. The CDR3, as DNA: TGTGCCAGTAGTATGAACAGGGGAGGAGGCAATCAGCCCCAGCATTTT. This sequence encodes CASSMNRGGGNQPQHF.

The chain employs TRBV28 and TRBJ2-5; 9 nucleotides match TRBD1. The DNA end lines up better with TRBJ2-7; the J call may be wrong. Per germline, CDR1 MDHEN and CDR2 SYDVKM. The CDR3 totals 13 residues. The CDR3 here is CASRTGVEYEQYF. DNA of the CDR3: TGTGCCAGTCGGACAGGGGTGGAGTACGAGCAGTACTTC.

This rearrangement joins TRBV28 to TRBJ2-7; 7 bases align to TRBD1. The CDR3 runs to 13 residues. V shed 6 bases, J shed 5 bases, and the junction held 7 bases outside the gene matches. Germline-derived CDR1 and CDR2 are MDHEN and SYDVKM. Written as DNA, the CDR3 is TGTGCCAGCAGGGCGACAGGGTTAGACGAGCAGTACTTC. This translates into CASRATGLDEQYF. Together with reference TRBV28 and TRBJ2-7, the CDR3 gives the full variable domain: DVKVTQSSRYLVKRTGEKVFLECVQDMDHENMFWYRQDPGLGLRLIYFSYDVKMKEKGDIPEGYSVSREKKERFSLILESASTNQTSMYLCASRATGLDEQYFGPGTRLTVT.

The chain recombines TRBV2 with TRBJ1-2; the match to TRBD1 covers 9 bases. J lost 8 bases, V lost 5 bases, and 9 bases had no gene match. The germline CDR1 and CDR2 sequences are SNHLY and FYNNEI. The CDR3 is made up of 14 amino acids. The DNA for the CDR3 is TGTGCCAGCAGTCGGGACAGGGTACAGTGGGGCTACACCTTC. Protein: CASSRDRVQWGYTF.

This clone was observed once. This sequence joins TRBV11-2 and TRBJ1-1; a weak D match, TRBD1 (5 bases). The length of the CDR3 is 13 residues. Germline CDR1 is SGHAT and CDR2 is FQNNGV. The V gene lost 5 bases and the J gene lost 1 base, with 8 bases spanning the gap. The CDR3 DNA is TGTGCCAGCAGCCAAACAGGGAACACTGAAGCTTTCTTT. This gives the protein CASSQTGNTEAFF.

The rearrangement joins TRBV19 to TRBJ2-5, with 11 bases that match TRBD1. The ends lost 5 bases at V and 6 bases at J; junction bases unmatched: 8. The germline CDR1 and CDR2 sequences are LNHDA and SQIVND (reference sequence). The CDR3 contains 15 residues. DNA for the CDR3: TGTGCCAGTAGTTTTGGGACAGGGGGAGGGAAGACCCAGTACTTC. Its protein product is CASSFGTGGGKTQYF. Variable domain in full (rest from reference TRBV19 and TRBJ2-5): DGGITQSPKYLFRKEGQNVTLSCEQNLNHDAMYWYRQDPGQGLRLIYYSQIVNDFQKGDIAEGYSVSREKKESFPLTVTSAQKNPTAFYLCASSFGTGGGKTQYFGPGTRLLVL.

This chain uses TRBV7-2 with TRBJ1-5; D gene ambiguous. This CDR3 is built from 14 residues. Germline lookup yields CDR1 SGHTA and CDR2 FQGNSA. Deletions cut 5 bases from V and 3 bases from J, with 11 bases between. The CDR3: CASSPGSVNQPQHF. In DNA form, the CDR3 reads TGTGCCAGCAGCCCGGGTTCGGTCAATCAGCCCCAGCATTTT.

This clone showed up just once. One end of the junction is discordant with germline, which a read error may explain. Additional DNA sequences in this sample encode the identical CDR3. The chain recombines TRBV15 with TRBJ1-1, with a tentative D call TRBD1 (5 bases). Germline CDR1 reads LNHNV; CDR2 reads YYDKDF (reference sequence). This CDR3 comprises 15 residues. CDR3 sequence (DNA): TGTGCCACCAGCAGAGGGACACCGAGGTCCGTGGAAGCCTTCTTT. Encoded protein: CATSRGTPRSVEAFF. Drawing the rest from reference TRBV15 and TRBJ1-1, the complete variable domain is DAMVIQNPRYQVTQFGKPVTLSCSQTLNHNVMYWYQQKSSQAPKLLFHYYDKDFNNEADTPDNFQSRRPNTSFCFLDIRSPGLGDTAMYLCATSRGTPRSVEAFFGQGTRLTVV.

The V gene is TRBV28, the J gene TRBJ2-1, with 7 positions matching TRBD2. The CDR3 contains 17 residues. Unmatched junction bases numbered 15, after V lost 3 bases and J lost 7 bases. In germline, CDR1 is MDHEN, CDR2 SYDVKM. The CDR3 reads CASSFVEREGPKNEQFF. The CDR3 DNA reads as TGTGCCAGCAGTTTCGTTGAGAGGGAGGGCCCGAAAAATGAGCAGTTCTTC.

The rearrangement links TRBV30 to TRBJ1-2; 10 nucleotides match TRBD1. V trimming: 0 bases; J trimming: 12 bases; junction bases outside the gene matches: 13. The CDR3 sequence is 15 residues long. Germline V CDR1 and CDR2: GTSNPN, SVGIG (reference sequence). This CDR3 is CAWSVRTGGVEGHTF. The CDR3 DNA sequence: TGTGCCTGGAGTGTGAGGACAGGGGGAGTGGAAGGCCACACCTTC.

The chain carries TRBV5-8 and TRBJ2-7, with TRBD2 matching 9 bases. This CDR3 has 13 amino acids. J was trimmed by 3 bases and V by 6 bases; bases with no gene match: 4. The germline CDR1 and CDR2 sequences are SGHTS and YDEGEE. CDR3 amino acids: CASTLAGLYEQYF. CDR3 bases: TGTGCCAGCACCCTAGCGGGACTCTACGAGCAGTACTTC.